This record concerns one TCR beta chain sequence. This clonotype was seen repeatedly, ten times or more. Its binding antigen is unknown. One base away there is no much larger clone; base qualities are not given. TCR beta CDR3 regions were amplified from RNA transcripts. The first round of RT-PCR for the TCR CDR3 was performed with the HTBI primer set and the Qiagen OneStep RT-PCR kit. A second multiplex PCR round built the libraries, followed by size selection and purification. The libraries were sequenced on an Illumina HiSeq2000 using paired-end 100 bp reads. As for the original processing: Raw data were processed with SOAPnuke, discarding reads with adapters, uncalled bases, mean Phred below 15, or no exact constant-primer or identifier match. High-quality paired reads were merged with COPE v1.2.5, and unique nucleotide sequences were defined as clonotypes. Clonotypes were aligned to IMGT TRBV, TRBD and TRBJ reference segments using MiTCR v1.1. Only V-J combinations with frequency above 0.0001, covering about 99% of repertoires, were analysed. A TCS score was defined as the ratio between F50 (clonal expansion) and ExV (chaos), using BLOSUM62-based TCRdist between CDR3 peptides within each V-J. Welch's t-statistics and random forest reduced approximately 520 V-J features to 13, which were used in a naive Bayes classifier (R e1071). Thyroid-blood repertoire similarity was quantified with the Morisita-Horn index. TCRdb reran the public reads through fastp at Q25 and MiXCR, keeping productive beta chains. When rows share a CDR3 protein, they turn into one entry using the most common DNA and genes. The V and J calls shown here were made by TCRdb, not taken from the authors' results. For this sample there are 640,000 or so distinct CDR3 sequences; roughly 14% appear just once. Of the sample, around 4.5% is held by the ten largest clones.

Ophthalmopathy patients had moderately to severely active disease, Clinical Activity Score of at least 3, NOSPECS grade of at least 4, and duration under 3 months. Exclusion was applied to patients with uncontrolled infections, other autoimmune diseases, pregnancy or lactation. Diagnoses were based on clinical symptoms, serum thyroxine and TRAb, thyroid ultrasound and orbital computed tomography. PBMCs were isolated from around 10 ml of fresh peripheral blood by Ficoll-Paque density gradient centrifugation. Total RNA was extracted using Trizol reagent, and RNA quality was assessed on an Agilent 2100 Bioanalyzer. The data derive from a study of T cells in Graves' hyperthyroidism and ophthalmopathy (dated by TCRdb to between 2018 and 2020). With regard to the full study: Peripheral blood was sampled at the time of initial diagnosis, prior to any treatment. To identify distinguishing TCR V-J signatures, a discovery cohort of about 100 patients was used, comprising 40 to 45 with Graves' ophthalmopathy and 57 with stable Graves' hyperthyroidism. Prospective prediction of ophthalmopathy was tested in an independent validation cohort of fewer than 20 hyperthyroidism patients and roughly 16 patients who later progressed to ophthalmopathy. The roughly 90 discovery patients were divided at random into training and test sets in a 7:3 ratio. Thyroid tissue and blood T-cell repertoires from roughly six Graves' hyperthyroidism patients were also compared in the study. Once sampling was done, hyperthyroidism patients were given methimazole at a starting dose of 30 mg daily, whereas ophthalmopathy patients were given high-dose intravenous methylprednisolone. TCR Vbeta CDR3 sequencing of 140 or so peripheral blood samples (around 45 ophthalmopathy, about 80 hyperthyroidism and some 17 progressor patients) is reported in the paper. Study-wide conclusions, independent of this receptor: During validation, the model predicted progression to ophthalmopathy a median of about 5.9 months ahead of onset, with almost 71% sensitivity and more than 72% specificity. In cross-validation, a model built on a 13 V-J signature told ophthalmopathy apart from stable hyperthyroidism with approximately 90% sensitivity and 81% to 82% specificity, and in testing the same model reached 80%/75%. No statistical method was used to fix the sample size in advance, and group allocation was not hidden from the investigators. Most expanded thyroid clonotypes (frequency above 0.001) were also detected in blood, a finding suggesting that blood repertoires may reflect thyroid immune responses.

CDR1 and CDR2 are read off the germline V gene as MDHEN and SYDVKM. V trim: 8 bases; J trim: 6 bases; unmatched bases: 7. The CDR3, cysteine through phenylalanine, is 14 amino acids long. Kept here is only the CDR3 DNA, which spans 42 bases and is read in frame from base 1. The chain joins TRBV28 to TRBJ1-2, and 12 junctional nucleotides match TRBD1. Sequencing was done on a sample of blood. The TCR sequence derives from a woman in her forties with Graves' ophthalmopathy. The sequenced DNA: TGTGCCAGCGTGCCCCGGGACAGGGGGCATGGCTACACCTTC. Its protein product is CASVPRDRGHGYTF.